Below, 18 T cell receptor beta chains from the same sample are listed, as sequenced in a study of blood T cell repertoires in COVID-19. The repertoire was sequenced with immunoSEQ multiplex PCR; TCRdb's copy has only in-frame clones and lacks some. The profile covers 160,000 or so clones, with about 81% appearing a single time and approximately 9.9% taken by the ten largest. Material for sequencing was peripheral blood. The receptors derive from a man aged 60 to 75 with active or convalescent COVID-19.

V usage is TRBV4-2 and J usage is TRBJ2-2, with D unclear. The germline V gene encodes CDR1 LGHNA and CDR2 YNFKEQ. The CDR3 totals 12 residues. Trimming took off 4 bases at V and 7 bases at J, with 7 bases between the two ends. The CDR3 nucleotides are TGTGCCAGCAGCCCTACGTACGGGGAGCTGTTTTTT. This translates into CASSPTYGELFF.

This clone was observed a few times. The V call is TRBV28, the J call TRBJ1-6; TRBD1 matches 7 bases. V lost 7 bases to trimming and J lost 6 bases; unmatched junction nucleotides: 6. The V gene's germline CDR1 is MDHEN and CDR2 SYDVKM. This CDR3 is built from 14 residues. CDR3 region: CASTSGTVNSPLHF. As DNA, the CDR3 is TGTGCCAGCACCTCCGGGACAGTTAATTCACCCCTCCACTTT.

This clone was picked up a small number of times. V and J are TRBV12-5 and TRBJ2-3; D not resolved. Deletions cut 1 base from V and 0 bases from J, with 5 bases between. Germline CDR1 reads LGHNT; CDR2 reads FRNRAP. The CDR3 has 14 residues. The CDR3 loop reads CASGLERSTDTQYF. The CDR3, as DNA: TGTGCTAGTGGTTTGGAGAGAAGCACAGATACGCAGTATTTT.

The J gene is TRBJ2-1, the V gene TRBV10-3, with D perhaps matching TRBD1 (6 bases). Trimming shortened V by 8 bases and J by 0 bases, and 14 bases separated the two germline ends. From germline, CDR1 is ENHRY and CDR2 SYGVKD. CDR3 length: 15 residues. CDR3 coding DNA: TGTGCCATCGGCAGGGGCGCGAGCTCCTACAATGAGCAGTTCTTC. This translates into CAIGRGASSYNEQFF.

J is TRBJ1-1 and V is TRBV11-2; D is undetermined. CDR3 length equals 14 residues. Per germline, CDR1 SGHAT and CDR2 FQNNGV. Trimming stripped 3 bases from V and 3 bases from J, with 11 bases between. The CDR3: CASSFVDGDTEAFF. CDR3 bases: TGTGCCAGCAGCTTCGTCGACGGAGACACTGAAGCTTTCTTT.

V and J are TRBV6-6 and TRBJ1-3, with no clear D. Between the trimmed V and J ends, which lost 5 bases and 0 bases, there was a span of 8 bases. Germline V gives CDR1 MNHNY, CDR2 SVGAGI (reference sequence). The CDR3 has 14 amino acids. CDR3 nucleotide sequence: TGTGCCAGCAGTAAAGCGAGCTCTGGAAACACCATATATTTT. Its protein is CASSKASSGNTIYF.

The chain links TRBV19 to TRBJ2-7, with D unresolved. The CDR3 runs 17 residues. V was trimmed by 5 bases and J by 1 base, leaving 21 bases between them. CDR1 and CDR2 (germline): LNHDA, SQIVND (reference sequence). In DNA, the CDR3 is TGTGCCAGTAGTCCCCGAGGCGAGCCAGAGCTATCCTACGAGCAGTACTTC. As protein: CASSPRGEPELSYEQYF.

The CDR3 DNA reads TGTGCCAGCAGTTCCCCCCAGGGCCGGCGGGGCTACACCTTC. This gives the protein CASSSPQGRRGYTF. J is TRBJ1-2 and V is TRBV28; the D gene is possibly TRBD1 (5 bases). Trimming took 4 bases from V and 8 from J, leaving 17 bases between them. The germline gives CDR1 MDHEN, CDR2 SYDVKM. CDR3 length: 14 amino acids.

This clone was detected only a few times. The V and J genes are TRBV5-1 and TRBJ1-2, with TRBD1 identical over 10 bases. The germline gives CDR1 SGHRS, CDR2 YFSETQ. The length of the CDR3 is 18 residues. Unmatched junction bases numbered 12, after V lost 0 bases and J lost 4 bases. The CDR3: CASSLEFGTGVYGYGYTF. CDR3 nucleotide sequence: TGCGCCAGCAGCTTGGAGTTCGGGACAGGGGTTTATGGCTATGGCTACACCTTC.

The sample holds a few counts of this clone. In DNA form, the CDR3 reads TGTGCCAGCAGCCCGAGACTAGCGGCGTACCAAGAGACCCAGTACTTC. It encodes CASSPRLAAYQETQYF. The genes are TRBV11-2 and TRBJ2-5, with 9 bases identical to TRBD2. The CDR3 contains 16 residues. The trim removed 5 bases at V and 0 bases at J, leaving 7 bases unmatched. Per germline, CDR1 SGHAT and CDR2 FQNNGV.

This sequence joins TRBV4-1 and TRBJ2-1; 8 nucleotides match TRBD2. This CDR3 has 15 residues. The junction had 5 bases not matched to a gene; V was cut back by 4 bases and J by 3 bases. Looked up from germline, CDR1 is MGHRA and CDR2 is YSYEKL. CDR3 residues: CASSLLGTSYNEQFF. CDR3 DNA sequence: TGCGCCAGCAGCCTGCTGGGGACTAGCTACAATGAGCAGTTCTTC.

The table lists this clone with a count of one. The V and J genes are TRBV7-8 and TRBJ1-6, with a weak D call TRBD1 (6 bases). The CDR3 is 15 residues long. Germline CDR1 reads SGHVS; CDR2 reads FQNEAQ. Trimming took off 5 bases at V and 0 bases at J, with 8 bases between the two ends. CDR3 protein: CASSTGTSYNSPLHF. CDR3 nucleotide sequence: TGTGCCAGCAGCACAGGGACCTCCTATAATTCACCCCTCCACTTT. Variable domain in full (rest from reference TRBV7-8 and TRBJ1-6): GAGVSQSPRYKVAKRGQDVALRCDPISGHVSLFWYQQALGQGPEFLTYFQNEAQLDKSGLPSDRFFAERPEGSVSTLKIQRTQQEDSAVYLCASSTGTSYNSPLHFGNGTRLTVT.

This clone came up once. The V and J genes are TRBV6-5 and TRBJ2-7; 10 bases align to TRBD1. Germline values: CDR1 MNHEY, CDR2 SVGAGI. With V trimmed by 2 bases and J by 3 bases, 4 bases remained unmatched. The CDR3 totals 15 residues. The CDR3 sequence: CASSYADRGVYEQYF. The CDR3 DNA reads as TGTGCCAGCAGTTACGCGGACAGGGGGGTCTACGAGCAGTACTTC.

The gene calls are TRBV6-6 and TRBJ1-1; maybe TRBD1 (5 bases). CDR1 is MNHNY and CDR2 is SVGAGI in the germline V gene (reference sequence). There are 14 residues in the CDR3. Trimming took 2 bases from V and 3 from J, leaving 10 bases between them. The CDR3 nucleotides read TGTGCCAGCAGTTACCCCTCAGGGTACACTGAAGCTTTCTTT. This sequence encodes CASSYPSGYTEAFF.

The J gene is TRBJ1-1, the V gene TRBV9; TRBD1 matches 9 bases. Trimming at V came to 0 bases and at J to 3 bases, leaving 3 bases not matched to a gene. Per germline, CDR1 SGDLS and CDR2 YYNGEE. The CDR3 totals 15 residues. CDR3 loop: CASSVDGTGYTEAFF. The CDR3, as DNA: TGTGCCAGCAGCGTAGATGGGACAGGGTACACTGAAGCTTTCTTT.

As DNA, the CDR3 is TGTGCCAGCAGTGAAATGGCGGGTAAACAGCCCCAGCATTTT. Translation: CASSEMAGKQPQHF. V usage is TRBV2 and J usage is TRBJ1-5; D is unresolved. The V end was cut by 2 bases, the J end by 7 bases, with 12 bases between. Germline assignment: CDR1 SNHLY and CDR2 FYNNEI. This CDR3 has 14 residues.

CDR3 protein: CASSILEGSGELFF. CDR3 coding DNA: TGTGCCAGTAGTATATTGGAGGGAAGCGGGGAGCTGTTTTTT. The chain links TRBV19 to TRBJ2-2, with D tentatively TRBD2 (6 bases). CDR1 and CDR2 from the germline V gene are LNHDA and SQIVND (reference sequence). V was pared by 2 bases and J by 7 bases, with 11 bases between. CDR3 size: 14 residues.

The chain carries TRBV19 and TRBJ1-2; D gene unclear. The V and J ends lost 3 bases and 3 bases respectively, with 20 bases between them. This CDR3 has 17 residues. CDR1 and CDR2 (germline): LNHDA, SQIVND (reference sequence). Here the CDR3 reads CASSIRSSFRSYYGYTF. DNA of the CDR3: TGTGCCAGTAGTATTCGGTCAAGTTTCAGGTCTTACTATGGCTACACCTTC. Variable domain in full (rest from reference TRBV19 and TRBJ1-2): DGGITQSPKYLFRKEGQNVTLSCEQNLNHDAMYWYRQDPGQGLRLIYYSQIVNDFQKGDIAEGYSVSREKKESFPLTVTSAQKNPTAFYLCASSIRSSFRSYYGYTFGSGTRLTVV.